Presented here are 6 T cell receptor beta chains from one specimen sequenced in a study of lymphopenia after photon versus proton radiotherapy. The method was immunoSEQ multiplex PCR; TCRdb's version includes in-frame clones alone and lacks a portion of them. The table has 40,000 to 45,000 clones, approximately 80% seen once; the top ten hold over 20%. The sequencing here drew on peripheral blood, taken from a patient treated with proton-based radiotherapy. The receptors shown here come from a woman aged 70 to 79 with pancreatic cancer.

This chain uses TRBV27 with TRBJ1-5; the D gene is possibly TRBD1 (5 bases). Trimming removed 10 bases at V and 6 bases at J, with 16 bases between. CDR3 length: 13 amino acids. Per the germline V gene, CDR1 is MNHEY and CDR2 is SMNVEV (reference sequence). CDR3 in amino acids: CATGTVSGQPQHF. The CDR3 DNA is TGTGCCACCGGGACGGTTTCGGGTCAGCCCCAGCATTTT.

J is TRBJ2-1 and V is TRBV19, with D possibly TRBD1 on 5 matching bases. V was pared by 4 bases and J by 1 base, with 11 bases between. Germline V gene sequence: CDR1 LNHDA, CDR2 SQIVND (reference sequence). This CDR3 comprises 15 residues. CDR3 sequence reads: CASSTGHLSYNEQFF. CDR3 DNA sequence: TGTGCCAGTAGTACCGGACACCTTTCCTACAATGAGCAGTTCTTC. Full variable domain (rest looked up from reference TRBV19 and TRBJ2-1): DGGITQSPKYLFRKEGQNVTLSCEQNLNHDAMYWYRQDPGQGLRLIYYSQIVNDFQKGDIAEGYSVSREKKESFPLTVTSAQKNPTAFYLCASSTGHLSYNEQFFGPGTRLTVL.

The J gene is TRBJ2-2, the V gene TRBV19, with TRBD1 matching over 9 bases. The J segment lost 3 bases and the V segment lost 9 bases, leaving 5 bases of the junction unmatched. In germline, CDR1 is LNHDA, CDR2 SQIVND (reference sequence). The CDR3 totals 14 residues. DNA for the CDR3: TGTGCCAGCCGGACAGGGGCGGACACCGGGGAGCTGTTTTTT. Amino acid sequence: CASRTGADTGELFF.

The gene calls are TRBV5-1 and TRBJ1-6; D call uncertain. CDR3 length equals 16 residues. V lost 0 bases to trimming and J lost 0 bases, with 7 bases between them. CDR1 and CDR2 (germline): SGHRS, YFSETQ. The CDR3 nucleotides read TGCGCCAGCAGCTTGGACGGAAGCTCCTATAATTCACCCCTCCACTTT. This encodes CASSLDGSSYNSPLHF.

The DNA for the CDR3 is TGTGCTAGTGGTTTGGCCTCTGTCGCGGGAGCCCGGAATGAGCAGTTCTTC. Its protein is CASGLASVAGARNEQFF. The rearrangement joins TRBV12-5 to TRBJ2-1; 7 nucleotides line up with TRBD2. V was pared by 1 base and J by 7 bases, with 13 bases of the junction left unmatched. Germline loops: CDR1 LGHNT, CDR2 FRNRAP. The CDR3 length is 17 residues.

The chain joins TRBV27 to TRBJ2-7, with TRBD1 matching 10 bases. Germline lookup yields CDR1 MNHEY and CDR2 SMNVEV (reference sequence). Germline trimming cut 3 bases from V and 4 bases from J; bases unmatched to any gene: 3. The CDR3 has 14 residues. The CDR3 region is CASSFGQGVYEQYF. The CDR3 DNA sequence: TGTGCCAGCAGTTTCGGACAGGGGGTTTACGAGCAGTACTTC.